The 24 T cell receptor beta chains given below trace back to one sample, sequenced in a study of shared clonotypes between healthy human individuals (dated by TCRdb to the early 2020s). Receptor amplification or capture employed the immunoSEQ multiplex PCR assay. In TCRdb, the immuneACCESS table is reduced to in-frame sequences with V and J assigned. These tables do not hold every clone; where another copy was compared, an unresolved V gene accounts for under half, and the others remain unexplained. The sample yields approximately 1,500,000 clones; 95% to 99% were counted once. Clones ranked in the top ten supply roughly 0.45% of the sample. The sequencing sample was made of naive CD4+ T cells sorted from blood. In the paper's terms, the cell subset or site label means: CD45RA+ positively selected. Receptor source: a man in his thirties or forties in good health.

The chain carries TRBV27 and TRBJ2-3; 7 nucleotides agree with TRBD1. Germline trimming cut 8 bases from V and 2 bases from J; bases unmatched to any gene: 10. Looked up from germline, CDR1 is MNHEY and CDR2 is SMNVEV (reference sequence). This CDR3 contains 15 residues. The CDR3 here is CASSGTGQFTDTQYF. CDR3 coding DNA: TGTGCCAGCTCGGGGACGGGACAGTTCACAGATACGCAGTATTTT.

The chain uses TRBV7-9 and TRBJ2-2; 8 bases line up with TRBD2. Trimming removed 5 bases from V and 5 bases from J; junction bases left unmatched: 7. The CDR3 covers 15 residues. Germline V gives CDR1 SEHNR, CDR2 FQNEAQ (reference sequence). CDR3 sequence: CASSARGLATGELFF. The CDR3 nucleotides are TGTGCCAGCAGCGCCCGCGGACTAGCAACCGGGGAGCTGTTTTTT.

This chain uses TRBV5-5 with TRBJ2-3; tentative D call: TRBD1 (5 bases). The CDR3 consists of 14 residues. Germline CDR1 and CDR2: SGHKS and YYEKEE (reference sequence). V lost 4 bases, J lost 1 base, and 10 bases lay in between. Here the CDR3 reads CASSTRVGTDTQYF. CDR3 bases: TGTGCCAGCAGCACCAGGGTCGGCACAGATACGCAGTATTTT.

J is TRBJ1-2 and V is TRBV7-3; TRBD1 aligns across 8 bases. The CDR3 has 14 amino acids. Trimming at V came to 4 bases and at J to 4 bases, leaving 5 bases not matched to a gene. The V gene's germline CDR1 is SGHTA and CDR2 FQGTGA. The CDR3 sequence is CASSSGQGSYGYTF. CDR3 nucleotide sequence: TGTGCCAGCAGCTCCGGACAGGGCAGCTATGGCTACACCTTC.

This chain connects TRBV6-4 to TRBJ2-2, with D unclear. The CDR3 has 16 amino acids. V lost 4 bases and J lost 4, with 16 bases in between. Germline CDR1 is MRHNA and CDR2 is SNTAGT. The CDR3 spells CASSASRPSSTGELFF. The CDR3 nucleotides read TGTGCCAGCAGTGCATCTAGGCCTTCTAGCACCGGGGAGCTGTTTTTT.

The CDR3 DNA follows: TGTGCCAGCAGCCGAAGTGTCAGGGATAATCAGCCCCAGCATTTT. This translates into CASSRSVRDNQPQHF. V is TRBV25-1 and J is TRBJ1-5, with D possibly matching TRBD1 (5 bases). The ends were cut back, 6 bases at V and 4 bases at J, with 16 bases in the middle. The germline V gene encodes CDR1 MGHDK and CDR2 SYGVNS. The CDR3 contains 15 residues.

The V gene is TRBV2, the J gene TRBJ2-4, with TRBD2 as a possible D gene (5 bases). Per germline, CDR1 SNHLY and CDR2 FYNNEI. This CDR3 is built from 13 residues. V shed 5 bases and J shed 0 bases, with 5 bases lying between them. The CDR3 DNA is TGTGCCAGCAGTCGGGAAGCCAAAAACATTCAGTACTTC. It specifies CASSREAKNIQYF.

This chain uses TRBV28 with TRBJ1-1; a possible D gene is TRBD1 (5 bases). V dropped 6 bases and J dropped 8 bases, with 28 bases sitting between them. This CDR3 is 17 amino acids long. Germline V gives CDR1 MDHEN, CDR2 SYDVKM. The CDR3 is CASSLPAGSGVLSEAFF. In nucleotides, the CDR3 is TGTGCCAGCAGCCTCCCCGCCGGTTCGGGGGTTCTATCCGAAGCTTTCTTT.

The chain links TRBV6-5 to TRBJ2-7; TRBD2 matches at 7 bases. The CDR3 has 14 residues. Germline assignment: CDR1 MNHEY and CDR2 SVGAGI. V trimming: 6 bases; J trimming: 4 bases; junction bases outside the gene matches: 9. DNA of the CDR3: TGTGCCAGCAGCTTGCTAGCGGCCACATACGAGCAGTACTTC. Its translation is CASSLLAATYEQYF.

The chain combines TRBV7-2 with TRBJ2-2, with D possibly called TRBD1 or TRBD2 (5 bases each). V lost 2 bases and J 1 base, leaving 14 bases between the germline ends. Germline V gene sequence: CDR1 SGHTA, CDR2 FQGNSA. The length of the CDR3 is 17 residues. Here the CDR3 DNA reads TGTGCCAGCAGCTTACCCCCGGGGCGAATGAACACCGGGGAGCTGTTTTTT. Residues: CASSLPPGRMNTGELFF.

The V call is TRBV4-1, the J call TRBJ2-1; TRBD2 might be the D (7 bases). The germline V gene has CDR1 MGHRA and CDR2 YSYEKL. Trimming shortened V by 5 bases and J by 0 bases, and 17 bases separated the two germline ends. CDR3 length: 17 residues. The DNA of the CDR3 is TGCGCCAGCAGCTCCCAGGGGCGGGGGACCTCCTACAATGAGCAGTTCTTC. Translated, it gives CASSSQGRGTSYNEQFF.

The V call is TRBV11-2, the J call TRBJ2-7, with D possibly TRBD1 on 6 matching bases. Germline V gives CDR1 SGHAT, CDR2 FQNNGV. There are 17 residues in the CDR3. The V end lost 5 bases, the J end lost 1 base, and 21 bases lay between the germline ends. The CDR3 loop is CASSTRISDSLSYEQYF. CDR3 nucleotides: TGTGCCAGCAGCACTCGAATCTCGGACAGCCTTTCCTACGAGCAGTACTTC.

The chain recombines TRBV29-1 with TRBJ2-2; the match to TRBD2 covers 15 bases. CDR1 is SQVTM and CDR2 is ANQGSEA in the germline V gene. With 7 bases clipped from V and 5 bases from J, the junction kept 11 bases outside the gene matches. This CDR3 region has 17 residues. The DNA for the CDR3 is TGCAGCGCCGGAGGACTAGCGGGAGGGCCGGGGACCGGGGAGCTGTTTTTT. Protein: CSAGGLAGGPGTGELFF.

The rearrangement links TRBV2 to TRBJ2-7; D gene uncertain. V was trimmed by 2 bases and J by 6 bases, leaving 2 bases between them. The CDR3 length is 10 residues. The germline V gene encodes CDR1 SNHLY and CDR2 FYNNEI. The CDR3 DNA reads as TGTGCCAGCAGTGAACCCGAGCAGTACTTC. Amino acid sequence: CASSEPEQYF. The entire variable domain, with the rest obtained from reference TRBV2 and TRBJ2-7, is as follows: EPEVTQTPSHQVTQMGQEVILRCVPISNHLYFYWYRQILGQKVEFLVSFYNNEISEKSEIFDDQFSVERPDGSNFTLKIRSTKLEDSAMYFCASSEPEQYFGPGTRLTVT.

The chain is built from TRBV11-3 and TRBJ2-1; 11 bases agree with TRBD2. CDR3 length: 19 amino acids. The germline V gene has CDR1 SGHNT and CDR2 YENEEA. Germline trimming cut 5 bases from V and 7 bases from J; bases unmatched to any gene: 19. CDR3 in amino acids: CASSPGLAGGFQGQNEQFF. CDR3 nucleotides: TGTGCCAGCAGCCCAGGACTAGCGGGCGGCTTCCAGGGTCAAAATGAGCAGTTCTTC.

The chain couples TRBV9 to TRBJ2-7; 10 nucleotides agree with TRBD2. The CDR3 contains 16 residues. After removal of 4 bases from V and 4 bases from J, the junction contained 11 bases not matched to a gene. Germline CDR1 and CDR2: SGDLS and YYNGEE. The CDR3 sequence: CASSPEGKAGGYEQYF. Here the CDR3 DNA reads TGTGCCAGCAGCCCCGAAGGCAAAGCGGGAGGGTACGAGCAGTACTTC.

The sample holds one count of this clone. The rearrangement links TRBV25-1 to TRBJ1-1; unclear D gene. The germline CDR1 and CDR2 sequences are MGHDK and SYGVNS. This CDR3 has 13 residues. V was shortened by 4 bases and J by 2 bases, with 8 bases between the two germline ends. The CDR3 reads CASSGKGNTEAFF. In DNA, the CDR3 is TGTGCCAGCAGTGGAAAGGGAAACACTGAAGCTTTCTTT.

The V call is TRBV5-1, the J call TRBJ2-1, with TRBD1 identical over 10 bases. Trimming removed 8 bases from V and 5 bases from J; junction bases left unmatched: 19. Germline V gene data show CDR1 as SGHRS and CDR2 as YFSETQ. The CDR3 runs 18 residues. CDR3 region: CASSPSLAGTGAHNEQFF. In DNA form, the CDR3 reads TGCGCCAGTTCACCTTCTCTAGCCGGGACAGGGGCCCACAATGAGCAGTTCTTC.

This clone was found once. The chain couples TRBV19 to TRBJ2-7; D gene unclear. Per germline, CDR1 LNHDA and CDR2 SQIVND (reference sequence). The germline V and J ends were trimmed by 0 bases and 0 bases, with 6 bases remaining between them. The CDR3 loop spans 14 amino acids. The CDR3 loop reads CASSIEQPSYEQYF. In DNA, the CDR3 is TGTGCCAGTAGTATAGAACAGCCCTCCTACGAGCAGTACTTC.

Of note for this clone: Different DNA sequences within this sample yield the same CDR3. This chain links TRBV28 with TRBJ1-2; TRBD1 agrees at 8 bases. V dropped 6 bases and J dropped 0; count of bases not matched to a gene: 3. The CDR3 extends over 14 amino acids. CDR1 and CDR2 (germline): MDHEN, SYDVKM. In nucleotides, the CDR3 is TGTGCCAGCAGCCGGACAGGGCCTAACTATGGCTACACCTTC. This gives the protein CASSRTGPNYGYTF.

This chain joins TRBV9 and TRBJ2-7; no reliable D call. The germline CDR1 and CDR2 sequences are SGDLS and YYNGEE. The CDR3 length is 15 residues. V lost 3 bases to trimming and J lost 0 bases, with 13 bases between them. The CDR3 reads CASSGPPGPSYEQYF. The CDR3 nucleotides are TGTGCCAGCAGCGGCCCCCCGGGCCCCTCCTACGAGCAGTACTTC.

The chain is built from TRBV10-2 and TRBJ2-4; D not resolved. V was pared by 3 bases and J by 0 bases, with 6 bases between. The germline gives CDR1 WSHSY, CDR2 SAAADI. The CDR3 sequence is 14 residues long. CDR3 loop: CASSDSLAKNIQYF. CDR3 in DNA: TGCGCCAGCAGTGACTCCCTAGCCAAAAACATTCAGTACTTC.

V usage is TRBV5-4 and J usage is TRBJ2-1, with 14 bases lining up with TRBD2. With 4 bases clipped from V and 16 bases from J, the junction kept 10 bases outside the gene matches. The CDR3 length is 14 residues. Germline V CDR1 and CDR2: SGHNT, YYREEE (reference sequence). CDR3: CASSPPTSGRAFFF. CDR3 in DNA: TGTGCCAGCAGCCCACCGACTAGCGGGAGGGCCTTTTTCTTC.

The chain combines TRBV7-8 with TRBJ2-7, with TRBD2 identical over 8 bases. After removal of 7 bases from V and 7 bases from J, the junction contained 15 bases not matched to a gene. Germline CDR1 is SGHVS and CDR2 is FQNEAQ. This CDR3 has 15 residues. The CDR3, as DNA: TGTGCCAGCACGGGGGGGGTCAGATCCTCGTCGGAGCAGTACTTC. It is translated as CASTGGVRSSSEQYF.